This record covers a single TCR beta chain. Its target is unknown. This record belongs to a study of T cell repertoires and leukemia-associated antigens. Study-wide context: Samples yielded about 3.3 to 5.0 million effective reads each, 15 million to 20 million overall.

TCRdb redid the calling of the 5' RACE reads with MiXCR, one entry per CDR3 protein. The sample carries over 8,500 distinct CDR3 sequences, about 43% recorded once. The CDR3 has 15 amino acids. Germline-derived CDR1 and CDR2 are MGHRA and YSYEKL. The V and J ends lost 4 bases and 3 bases, in that order; junction bases with no gene match: 8. Whole-study findings and limits: The four groups had similar numbers of Vbeta, Jbeta genes and CDR3s. Specificity and function of the expanded clones need further investigation.

CD3+ T cells were rested overnight without fetal bovine serum. The chain carries TRBV4-1 and TRBJ1-1; 7 nucleotides match TRBD1. The source of this sequence is a female donor in good health. The specimen sequenced was CD3+ T cells sorted from blood and cultured. CDR3 region: CASSRDTQGDTEAFF. The CDR3 DNA is TGCGCCAGCAGCCGGGACACCCAGGGGGACACTGAAGCTTTCTTT.